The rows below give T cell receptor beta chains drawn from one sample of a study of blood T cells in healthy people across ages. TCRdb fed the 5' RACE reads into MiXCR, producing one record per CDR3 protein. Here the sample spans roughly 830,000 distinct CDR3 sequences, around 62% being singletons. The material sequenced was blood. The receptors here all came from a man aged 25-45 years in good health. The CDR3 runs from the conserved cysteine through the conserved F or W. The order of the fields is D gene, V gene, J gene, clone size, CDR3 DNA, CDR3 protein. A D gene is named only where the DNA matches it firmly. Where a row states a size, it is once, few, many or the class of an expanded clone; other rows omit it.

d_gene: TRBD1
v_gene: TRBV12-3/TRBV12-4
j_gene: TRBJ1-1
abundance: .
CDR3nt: TGTGCCAGCAGTTTTGGGGGAATCGCAGGGGGCGCGTTCGGACTGGCTTTCTTT
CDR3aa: CASSFGGIAGGAFGLAFF

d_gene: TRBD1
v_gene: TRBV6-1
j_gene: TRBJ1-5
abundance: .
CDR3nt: TGTGCCAGCACCGAGAGACAGGGTAGCAATCAGCCCCAGCATTTT
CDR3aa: CASTERQGSNQPQHF

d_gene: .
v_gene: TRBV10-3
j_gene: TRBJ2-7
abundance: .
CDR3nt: TGTGCCATCAGTGAGGGGAACTCCTACGAGCAGTACTTC
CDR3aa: CAISEGNSYEQYF

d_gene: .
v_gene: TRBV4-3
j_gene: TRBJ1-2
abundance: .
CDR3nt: TGCGCCAGCAGCCAAGATTGGGCCGCGCTGACAAATGGAGAAGGCTACACCTTC
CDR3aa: CASSQDWAALTNGEGYTF

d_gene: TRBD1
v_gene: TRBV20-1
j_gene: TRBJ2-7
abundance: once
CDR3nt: TGCAGTGCTAGAACGGGACAGCTTGCCTACGAGCAGTACTTC
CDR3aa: CSARTGQLAYEQYF

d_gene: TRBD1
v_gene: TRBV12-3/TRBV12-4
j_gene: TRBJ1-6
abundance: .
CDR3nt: TGTGCCAGCAGTTTACGTCGGGACAGAATTTCACCCCTCCACTTT
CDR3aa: CASSLRRDRISPLHF

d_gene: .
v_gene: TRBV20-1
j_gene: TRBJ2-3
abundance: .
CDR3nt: TGCAGTGGGCACACTAGCACAGATACGCAGTATTTT
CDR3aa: CSGHTSTDTQYF

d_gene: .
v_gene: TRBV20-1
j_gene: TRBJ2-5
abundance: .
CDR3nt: TGCAGTGCCCCAGGAGGGGGCGTAGAGACCCAGTACTTC
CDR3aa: CSAPGGGVETQYF

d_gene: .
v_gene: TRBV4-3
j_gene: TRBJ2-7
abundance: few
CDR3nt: TGCGCCAGCAGCCAGGTGACCCTCGTGAGGGAGCAGTACTTC
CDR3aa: CASSQVTLVREQYF

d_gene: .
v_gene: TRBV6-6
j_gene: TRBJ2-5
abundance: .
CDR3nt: TGTGCCAGCAGTTACTGGGGGGACCCCCGTCAGCAGACCCAGTACTTC
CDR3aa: CASSYWGDPRQQTQYF

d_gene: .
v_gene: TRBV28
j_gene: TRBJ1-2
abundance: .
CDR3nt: TGTGCCAGCAGTTTATTCGCCTCGGGGGGGCAAAAAGGCTACACCTTC
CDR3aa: CASSLFASGGQKGYTF

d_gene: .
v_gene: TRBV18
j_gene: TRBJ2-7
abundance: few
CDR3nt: TGTGCCAGCTCACCAACCCCACTTCGTCAGGGGTTTAGCGAGCAGTACTTC
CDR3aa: CASSPTPLRQGFSEQYF

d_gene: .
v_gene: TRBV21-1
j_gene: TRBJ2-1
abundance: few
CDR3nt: .
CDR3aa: CASSKEVPVAVGSYNEQFF

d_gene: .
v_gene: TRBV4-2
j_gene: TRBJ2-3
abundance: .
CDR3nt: TGTGCCAGCAGCCAGAGGGACCGAAGCCCAGATACGCAGTATTTT
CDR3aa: CASSQRDRSPDTQYF

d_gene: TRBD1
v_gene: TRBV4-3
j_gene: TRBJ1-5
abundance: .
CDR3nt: TGCGCCAGCAGCCAGGAACAGGGGGCTCGTCAGCCCCAGCATTTT
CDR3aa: CASSQEQGARQPQHF

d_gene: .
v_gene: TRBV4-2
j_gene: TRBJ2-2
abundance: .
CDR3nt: TGTGCCAGCAGCCCGGTCGGCACCGGGGAGCTGTTTTTT
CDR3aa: CASSPVGTGELFF

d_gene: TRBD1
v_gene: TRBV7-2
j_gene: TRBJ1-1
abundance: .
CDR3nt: TGTGCCAGCAGCCCTGGGACAGTTGAAGCTTTCTTT
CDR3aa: CASSPGTVEAFF

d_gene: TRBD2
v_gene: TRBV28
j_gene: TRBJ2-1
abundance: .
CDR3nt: TGTGCCAGCAGTTTGATGGCGGGGGGGTACAATGAGCAGTTCTTC
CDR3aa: CASSLMAGGYNEQFF

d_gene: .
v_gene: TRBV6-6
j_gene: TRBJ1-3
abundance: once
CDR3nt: TGTGCCAGCAGTAGTCCGGACTTTTCTGGAAACACCATATATTTT
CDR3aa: CASSSPDFSGNTIYF

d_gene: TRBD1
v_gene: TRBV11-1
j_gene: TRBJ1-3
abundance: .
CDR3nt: TGTGCCAGCAGCTTCGGGACAGGTGGAAACACCATATATTTT
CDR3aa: CASSFGTGGNTIYF

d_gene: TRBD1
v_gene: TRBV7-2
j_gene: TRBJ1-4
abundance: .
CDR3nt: TGTGCCAGCAGCTTCAATCCACAGGGGTGGTCTGAAAAACTGTTTTTT
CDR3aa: CASSFNPQGWSEKLFF

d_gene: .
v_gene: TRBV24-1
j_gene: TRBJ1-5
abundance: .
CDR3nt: TGTGCCACCAGTGACGGACGGACTCACAATCAGCCCCAGCATTTT
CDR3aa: CATSDGRTHNQPQHF

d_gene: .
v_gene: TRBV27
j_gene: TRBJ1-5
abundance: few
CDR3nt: TGTGCCAGAGATTACAAATCCAATCAGCCCCAGCATTTT
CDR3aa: CARDYKSNQPQHF

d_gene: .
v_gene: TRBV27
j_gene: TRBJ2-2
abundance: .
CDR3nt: TGTGCCAGCAGCCTACGAGTAGCGGCGAACACCGGGGAGCTGTTTTTT
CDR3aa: CASSLRVAANTGELFF

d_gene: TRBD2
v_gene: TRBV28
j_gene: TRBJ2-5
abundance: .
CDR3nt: TGTGCCAGCAGTGGACTAGTATCCTGGTGGACCCAGTACTTC
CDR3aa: CASSGLVSWWTQYF

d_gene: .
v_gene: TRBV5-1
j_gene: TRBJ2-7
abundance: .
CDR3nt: TGCGCCAGCAGCTTGTTCGCGGGGGCGAGCTCCTACGAGCAGTACTTC
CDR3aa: CASSLFAGASSYEQYF

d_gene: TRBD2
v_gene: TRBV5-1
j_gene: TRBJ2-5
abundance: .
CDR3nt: TGCGCCAGCAGATGGAGCGGGGGGATCCTCCAAGAGACCCAGTACTTC
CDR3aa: CASRWSGGILQETQYF

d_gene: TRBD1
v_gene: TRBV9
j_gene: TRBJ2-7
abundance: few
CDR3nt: TGTGCCAGCAGCGTAGGGACAGGGGAGTCATCCTACGAGCAGTACTTC
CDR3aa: CASSVGTGESSYEQYF

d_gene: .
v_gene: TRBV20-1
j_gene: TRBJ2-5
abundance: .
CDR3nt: TGCAGTGCTCCCCCCGGCACGGCCCAAGAGACCCAGTACTTC
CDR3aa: CSAPPGTAQETQYF

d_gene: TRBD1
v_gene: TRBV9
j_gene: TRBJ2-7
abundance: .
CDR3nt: TGTGCCAGCAGCGTAGAGGACAGGGGGTTCTACGAGCAGTACTTC
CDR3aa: CASSVEDRGFYEQYF

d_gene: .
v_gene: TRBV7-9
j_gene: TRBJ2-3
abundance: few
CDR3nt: TGTGCCAGCAGCCTCGGGGGCGCGGCAGATACGCAGTATTTT
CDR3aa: CASSLGGAADTQYF

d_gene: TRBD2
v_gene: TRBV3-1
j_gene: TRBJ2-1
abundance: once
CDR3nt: TGTGCCAGGCTCGGGACTAGCTGGGCCAATGAGCAGTTCTTC
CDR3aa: CARLGTSWANEQFF

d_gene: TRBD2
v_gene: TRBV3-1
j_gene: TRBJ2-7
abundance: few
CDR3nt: TGTGCCAGCAGCCAAATGGCGGGGGTTAGATACGAGCAGTACTTC
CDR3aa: CASSQMAGVRYEQYF